These T cell receptor beta chains were read from a single sample in a study of spatial heterogeneity in lung cancer. TCRdb re-analysed the 5' RACE reads in MiXCR, keeping a single row per CDR3 protein. The sample has about 100,000 distinct CDR3 sequences; just under 20% are singletons. Sequenced material: PBMCs, taken at follow-up. All receptors derive from a male donor with early-stage non-small cell lung cancer. Both conserved end residues are part of each CDR3. The D gene is left open where the match is weak. Where a row states a size, it is once, few, many or the class of an expanded clone; other rows omit it.

j_call	clone_size	v_call	d_call	cdr3_nt	cdr3_aa
TRBJ1-3	many	TRBV2	-	TGTGCCAGCAGTGAGTCACGGGGGTCTGGAAACACCATATATTTT	CASSESRGSGNTIYF
TRBJ1-1	-	TRBV20-1	-	TGCAGTGCCGGAAGGGCGAACACTGAAGCTTTCTTT	CSAGRANTEAFF
TRBJ1-2	few	TRBV6-1	-	TGTGCCAGCAGTGAAGCGGCAGCTTATGGCTACACCTTC	CASSEAAAYGYTF
TRBJ1-1	many	TRBV5-6	-	TGTGCCAGCAGCTATGGGGAGACTGAAGCTTTCTTT	CASSYGETEAFF
TRBJ1-6	-	TRBV20-1	-	TGCAGTGCTACCTTATCCGCCGAAAATTCACCCCTCCACTTT	CSATLSAENSPLHF
TRBJ2-1	-	TRBV7-3	-	TGTGCCAGCAGCTTAATGACTCCCAGCTCCTACAATGAGCAGTTCTTC	CASSLMTPSSYNEQFF
TRBJ2-1	many	TRBV9	TRBD1	TGTGCCAGCAGCTTATCCGGGACAGGGCCTTACAATGAGCAGTTCTTC	CASSLSGTGPYNEQFF
TRBJ2-3	many	TRBV6-6	TRBD2	TGTGCCAGCAGTCGGGGACTAGCGGGGAGCACAGATACGCAGTATTTT	CASSRGLAGSTDTQYF
TRBJ2-1	-	TRBV2	-	TGTGCCAGCAGTGAAGCACGGGGGTTTGAGCAGTTCTTC	CASSEARGFEQFF
TRBJ2-5	many	TRBV5-6	TRBD2	TGTGCCAGCAGCTCAGCACTAGCGCGAAAGCAAGAGACCCAGTACTTC	CASSSALARKQETQYF
TRBJ1-1	-	TRBV7-9	-	TGTGCCAGCAGCCACGCCAACACTGAAGCTTTCTTT	CASSHANTEAFF
TRBJ2-7	once	TRBV7-8	TRBD1	TGTGCCAGCAGCTTAGGAGACAGGGGTGACGAGCAGTACTTC	CASSLGDRGDEQYF
TRBJ2-3	few	TRBV7-2	TRBD1	TGTGCCAGCAGCTTTGACAGGGGGGCAGATACGCAGTATTTT	CASSFDRGADTQYF
TRBJ2-1	once	TRBV7-2	-	TGTGCCAGCAGCTTCATGGGGGCAGTGGAGCAGTTCTTC	CASSFMGAVEQFF
TRBJ2-1	-	TRBV20-1	-	TGCAGTGCTAATCCCCAGCGGGCCTATTACAATGAGCAGTTCTTC	CSANPQRAYYNEQFF
TRBJ1-1	-	TRBV29-1	-	TGCAGCGTTGTTAGGCAGCACACTGAAGCTTTCTTT	CSVVRQHTEAFF
TRBJ2-1	-	TRBV27	TRBD1	TGTGCCAGCAGTTTATGGTCCGGGACAGGGGGTAGCAATGAGCAGTTCTTC	CASSLWSGTGGSNEQFF
TRBJ2-5	-	TRBV4-1	TRBD1	TGCGCCAGCAGCACGCAAACAGGGGGCCGCCAGGAGACCCAGTACTTC	CASSTQTGGRQETQYF
TRBJ2-3	-	TRBV6-1	TRBD1	TGTGCCAGCAGTGCGGTGGCAGGGGGCTATAGCACAGATACGCAGTATTTT	CASSAVAGGYSTDTQYF
TRBJ2-3	-	TRBV7-2	-	TGTGCCAGCAGCGCCCGAGAGCGGGATACGCAGTATTTT	CASSARERDTQYF
TRBJ1-1	medium-sized	TRBV6-1	-	TGTGCCAGCAGTAATATACAGGGCGCTGAAGCTTTCTTT	CASSNIQGAEAFF
TRBJ1-5	many	TRBV7-9	-	TGTGCCAGCAGCCGGGGGGAAAGCTACCAGCCCCAGCATTTT	CASSRGESYQPQHF
TRBJ2-5	-	TRBV30	-	TGTGCCGGGAGTCCCCATCGAGAGACCCAGTACTTC	CAGSPHRETQYF
TRBJ2-7	-	TRBV20-1	-	TGCAGTGCTAGAGATCCGGCAGGGGCGGACGAGCAGTACTTC	CSARDPAGADEQYF
TRBJ1-3	-	TRBV5-1	-	TGCGCCAGCAGCCCGGACGGCTCTGGAAACACCATATATTTT	CASSPDGSGNTIYF
TRBJ2-5	few	TRBV10-3	TRBD2	TGTGCCATCAGTGAGACGGCGGGAGGGGCGGAGACCCAGTACTTC	CAISETAGGAETQYF
TRBJ2-4	few	TRBV19	-	TGTGCCAGTAGTATGGGTCGGCACCGAGTAGACCTAGCCAAAAACATTCAGTACTTC	CASSMGRHRVDLAKNIQYF
TRBJ1-6	few	TRBV6-5	-	TGTGCCAGCAGTTACTCGGGCTGGAGCTCCTATAATTCACCCCTCCACTTT	CASSYSGWSSYNSPLHF